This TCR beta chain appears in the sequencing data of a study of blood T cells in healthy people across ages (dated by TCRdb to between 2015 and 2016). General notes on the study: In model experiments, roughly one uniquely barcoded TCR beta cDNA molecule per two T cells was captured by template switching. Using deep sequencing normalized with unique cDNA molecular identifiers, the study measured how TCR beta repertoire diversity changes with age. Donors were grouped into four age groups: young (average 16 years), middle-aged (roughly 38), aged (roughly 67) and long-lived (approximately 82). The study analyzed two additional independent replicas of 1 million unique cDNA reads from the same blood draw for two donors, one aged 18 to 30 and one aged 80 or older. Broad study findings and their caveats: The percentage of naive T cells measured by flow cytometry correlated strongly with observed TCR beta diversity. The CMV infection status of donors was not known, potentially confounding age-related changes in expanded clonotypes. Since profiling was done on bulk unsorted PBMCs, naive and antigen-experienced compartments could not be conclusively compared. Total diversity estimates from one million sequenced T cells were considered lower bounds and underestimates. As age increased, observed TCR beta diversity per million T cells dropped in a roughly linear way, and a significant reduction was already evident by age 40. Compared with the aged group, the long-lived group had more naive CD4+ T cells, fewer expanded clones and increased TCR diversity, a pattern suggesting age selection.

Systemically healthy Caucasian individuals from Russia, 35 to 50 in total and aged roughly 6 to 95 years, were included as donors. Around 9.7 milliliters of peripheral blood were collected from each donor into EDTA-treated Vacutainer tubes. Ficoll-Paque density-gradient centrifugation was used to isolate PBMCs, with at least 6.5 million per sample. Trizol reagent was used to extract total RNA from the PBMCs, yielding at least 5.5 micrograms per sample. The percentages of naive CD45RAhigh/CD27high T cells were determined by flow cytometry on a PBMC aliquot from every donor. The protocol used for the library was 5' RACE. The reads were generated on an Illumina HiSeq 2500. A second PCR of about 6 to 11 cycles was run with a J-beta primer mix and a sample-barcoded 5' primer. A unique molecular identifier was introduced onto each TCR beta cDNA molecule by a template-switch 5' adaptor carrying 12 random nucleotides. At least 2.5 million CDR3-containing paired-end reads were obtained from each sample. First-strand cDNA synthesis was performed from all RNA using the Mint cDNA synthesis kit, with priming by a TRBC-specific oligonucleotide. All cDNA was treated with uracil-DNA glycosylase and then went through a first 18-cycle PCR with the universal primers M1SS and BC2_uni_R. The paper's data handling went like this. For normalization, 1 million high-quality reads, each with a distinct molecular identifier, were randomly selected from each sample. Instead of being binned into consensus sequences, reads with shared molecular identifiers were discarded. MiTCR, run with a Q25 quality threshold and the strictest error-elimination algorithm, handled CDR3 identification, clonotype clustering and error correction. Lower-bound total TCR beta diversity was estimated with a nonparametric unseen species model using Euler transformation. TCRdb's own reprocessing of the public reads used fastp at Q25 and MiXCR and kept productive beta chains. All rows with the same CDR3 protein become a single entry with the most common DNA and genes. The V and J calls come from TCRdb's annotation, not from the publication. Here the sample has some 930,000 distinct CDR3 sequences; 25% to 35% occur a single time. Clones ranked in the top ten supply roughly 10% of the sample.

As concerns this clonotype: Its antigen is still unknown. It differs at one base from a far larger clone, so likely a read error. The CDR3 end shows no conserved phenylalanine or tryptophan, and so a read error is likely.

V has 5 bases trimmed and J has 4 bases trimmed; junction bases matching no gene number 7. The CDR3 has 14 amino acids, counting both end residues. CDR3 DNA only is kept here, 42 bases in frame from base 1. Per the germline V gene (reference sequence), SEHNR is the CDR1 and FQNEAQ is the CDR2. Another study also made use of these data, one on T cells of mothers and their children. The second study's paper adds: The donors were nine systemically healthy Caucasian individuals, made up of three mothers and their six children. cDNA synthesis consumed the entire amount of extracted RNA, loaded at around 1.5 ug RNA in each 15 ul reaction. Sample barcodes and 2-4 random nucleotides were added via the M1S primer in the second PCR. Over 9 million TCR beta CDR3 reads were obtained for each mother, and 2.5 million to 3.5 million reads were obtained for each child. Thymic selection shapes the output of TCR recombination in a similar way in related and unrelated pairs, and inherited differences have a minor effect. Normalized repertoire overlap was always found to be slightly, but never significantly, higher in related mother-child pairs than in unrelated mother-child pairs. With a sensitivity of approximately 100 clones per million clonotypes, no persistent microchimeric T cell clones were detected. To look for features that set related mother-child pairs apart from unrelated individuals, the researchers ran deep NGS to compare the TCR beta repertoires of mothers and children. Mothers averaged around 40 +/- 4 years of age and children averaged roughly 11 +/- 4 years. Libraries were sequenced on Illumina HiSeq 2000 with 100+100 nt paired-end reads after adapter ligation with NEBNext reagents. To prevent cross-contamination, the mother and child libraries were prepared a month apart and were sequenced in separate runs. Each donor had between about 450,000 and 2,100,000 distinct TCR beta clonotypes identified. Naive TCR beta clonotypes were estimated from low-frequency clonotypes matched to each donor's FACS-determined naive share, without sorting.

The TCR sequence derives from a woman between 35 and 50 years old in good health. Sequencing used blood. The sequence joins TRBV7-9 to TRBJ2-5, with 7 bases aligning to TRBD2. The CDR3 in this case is CASSLGGAGETQYV. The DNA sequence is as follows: TGTGCCAGCAGCCTGGGAGGGGCAGGAGAGACCCAGTACGTC.